This is a list of T cell receptor beta chains from one sample in a study of T cells in Graves' hyperthyroidism and ophthalmopathy. In TCRdb, the multiplex PCR reads were re-called with MiXCR into one record per CDR3 protein. The sample shows fewer than 500,000 distinct CDR3 sequences, about 13% of them seen only once. Sequenced: blood. The receptors were sampled from a young man with Graves' hyperthyroidism that later progressed to Graves' ophthalmopathy. Each CDR3 is given with its conserved first and last residue. The D gene is left open where the match is weak. The size of a clone is reported for some rows only, either as once, few or many, or as a class for expanded clones.

clone_size,j_call,v_call,d_call,cdr3_aa,cdr3_nt
many,TRBJ1-6,TRBV2,.,CASSLKENRFYSPLHF,TGTGCCAGCAGTTTAAAGGAAAATCGGTTCTATTCACCCCTCCACTTT
.,TRBJ2-2,TRBV7-9,TRBD1,CATGDTGELFF,TGTGCTACAGGGGACACCGGGGAGCTGTTTTTT
many,TRBJ2-3,TRBV28,TRBD2,CASSSPGTSGGLTDTQYF,TGTGCCAGCAGCTCCCCAGGGACTAGCGGGGGCCTCACAGATACGCAGTATTTT
.,TRBJ1-1,TRBV5-1,.,CASSLGRANTEAFF,TGCGCCAGCAGCTTGGGCAGGGCGAACACTGAAGCTTTCTTT
.,TRBJ2-1,TRBV28,TRBD1,CASPPDRGQSLHNEQFF,TGTGCCAGTCCACCCGACAGGGGGCAATCCCTACACAATGAGCAGTTCTTC
.,TRBJ1-4,TRBV4-1,.,CASSPGSLANEKLFF,TGCGCCAGCAGCCCGGGTAGTTTGGCTAATGAAAAACTGTTTTTT
many,TRBJ2-1,TRBV6-1,TRBD2,CASRTSGGTYNEQFF,TGTGCCAGCAGGACTAGCGGGGGGACCTACAATGAGCAGTTCTTC
many,TRBJ1-1,TRBV10-3,TRBD1,CATGQGAVKSSVAFF,TGTGCCACGGGACAGGGGGCGGTCAAGTCCTCGGTGGCTTTCTTT
many,TRBJ2-1,TRBV7-3,.,CASSLYGGYNEQFF,TGTGCCAGCAGCTTATACGGCGGATACAATGAGCAGTTCTTC
many,TRBJ1-2,TRBV28,.,CASSFDSRDYGYTF,TGTGCCAGCAGTTTCGACAGCCGCGACTATGGCTACACCTTC
many,TRBJ2-7,TRBV28,TRBD2,CASNPGGMGSYEQYF,TGTGCCAGCAATCCCGGGGGGATGGGGTCCTACGAGCAGTACTTC
.,TRBJ1-6,TRBV18,.,CASSLPPGTNSPLHF,TGTGCCAGCTCCCTCCCCCCAGGAACGAATTCACCCCTCCACTTT
few,TRBJ2-3,TRBV6-1,TRBD2,CASSEALLRGAPDTQYF,TGTGCCAGCAGTGAAGCGCTCTTGCGGGGGGCCCCAGATACGCAGTATTTT
.,TRBJ2-1,TRBV30,.,CAWRFSGLYNEQFF,TGTGCCTGGAGATTTAGCGGATTATACAATGAGCAGTTCTTC
.,TRBJ1-5,TRBV19,.,CASSIERQNNQPQRF,TGTGCCAGTAGTATAGAGCGACAGAACAATCAGCCCCAGCGTTTT
.,TRBJ2-7,TRBV11-3,TRBD2,CASTPRGGGTTEQYF,TGTGCCAGCACCCCTCGGGGCGGGGGGACAACTGAGCAGTACTTC
many,TRBJ1-4,TRBV30,.,CAWSVGSLGEKLFF,TGTGCCTGGAGTGTGGGGAGCCTGGGTGAAAAACTGTTTTTT
many,TRBJ2-1,TRBV11-2,.,CASSLDPRGLNEQFF,TGTGCCAGCAGCTTAGATCCACGGGGGCTCAATGAGCAGTTCTTC
.,TRBJ2-2,TRBV6-4,TRBD2,CASSDSPSSGSSGELFF,TGTGCCAGCAGTGACTCCCCGTCTAGCGGGAGCTCCGGGGAGCTGTTTTTT
many,TRBJ2-7,TRBV6-1,.,CASSGDIYEQYF,TGTGCCAGCAGTGGGGATATCTACGAGCAGTACTTC
many,TRBJ1-1,TRBV6-1,.,CASRRLDTEAFF,TGTGCCAGCAGGAGGTTGGACACTGAAGCTTTCTTT
.,TRBJ2-2,TRBV2,.,CASSENPGAGVGGELFF,TGTGCCAGCAGTGAGAATCCGGGGGCAGGCGTCGGCGGGGAGCTGTTTTTT
many,TRBJ1-6,TRBV28,.,CASTPGVVHSPLHF,TGTGCCAGCACCCCCGGGGTTGTCCATTCACCCCTCCACTTT
.,TRBJ2-1,TRBV18,TRBD1,CASSPMGQGAGSEQFF,TGTGCCAGCTCACCAATGGGACAGGGGGCAGGTAGTGAGCAGTTCTTC
many,TRBJ1-3,TRBV11-3,.,CASSSGHGNTIYF,TGTGCCAGCAGCTCGGGACACGGAAACACCATATATTTT
.,TRBJ2-7,TRBV7-6,TRBD1,CASSLGTGQAVSHEQYF,TGTGCCAGCAGCTTAGGGACGGGACAGGCTGTTTCTCACGAGCAGTACTTC
few,TRBJ2-1,TRBV5-1,TRBD1,CASSLRDRGQAEQFF,TGCGCCAGCAGCCTCCGGGACAGGGGGCAGGCTGAGCAGTTCTTC
few,TRBJ1-4,TRBV10-3,.,CATSSLQGGGEKLFF,TGTGCCACCTCCTCCTTACAGGGAGGGGGTGAAAAACTGTTTTTT
many,TRBJ1-5,TRBV20-1,.,CSARARNNQPQHF,TGCAGTGCTAGAGCACGGAATAATCAGCCCCAGCATTTT
many,TRBJ2-5,TRBV29-1,TRBD1,CSAQEQGAVRETQYF,TGCAGCGCACAAGAACAGGGGGCAGTAAGAGAGACCCAGTACTTC
many,TRBJ1-1,TRBV20-1,.,CSAGTGGEGTEAFF,TGCAGTGCCGGGACGGGGGGAGAGGGAACTGAAGCTTTCTTT
.,TRBJ2-1,TRBV7-9,.,CASSLGAADDEQFF,TGTGCCAGCAGCTTAGGGGCCGCCGACGATGAGCAGTTCTTC
many,TRBJ2-5,TRBV20-1,.,CSAPRGGSQETQYF,TGCAGTGCCCCCCGAGGGGGGTCCCAAGAGACCCAGTACTTC
few,TRBJ1-6,TRBV2,.,CASSGPNYNSPLHF,TGTGCCAGCAGTGGCCCAAATTATAATTCACCCCTCCACTTT
.,TRBJ2-5,TRBV19,.,CASSKRGDRDETQYF,TGTGCCAGTAGTAAGCGGGGAGACAGGGATGAGACCCAGTACTTC
few,TRBJ2-5,TRBV6-1,.,CASTNRGGSGGPETQYF,TGTGCCAGCACCAATCGGGGTGGCAGCGGCGGCCCGGAGACCCAGTACTTC
.,TRBJ1-1,TRBV20-1,.,CSARTGTEALF,TGCAGTGCACGGACGGGGACTGAAGCTCTCTTT
.,TRBJ2-1,TRBV6-9,TRBD2,CASSYSKASGGLRNEQFF,TGTGCCAGCAGTTACTCGAAGGCTAGCGGGGGGTTAAGGAATGAGCAGTTCTTC
.,TRBJ1-1,TRBV18,.,CASSPSPGRMNTEAFF,TGTGCCAGCTCACCAAGCCCCGGCAGAATGAACACTGAAGCTTTCTTT
few,TRBJ1-6,TRBV20-1,.,CSARVRESSYNSPLHF,TGCAGTGCTAGAGTGAGGGAGAGCTCCTATAATTCACCCCTCCACTTT